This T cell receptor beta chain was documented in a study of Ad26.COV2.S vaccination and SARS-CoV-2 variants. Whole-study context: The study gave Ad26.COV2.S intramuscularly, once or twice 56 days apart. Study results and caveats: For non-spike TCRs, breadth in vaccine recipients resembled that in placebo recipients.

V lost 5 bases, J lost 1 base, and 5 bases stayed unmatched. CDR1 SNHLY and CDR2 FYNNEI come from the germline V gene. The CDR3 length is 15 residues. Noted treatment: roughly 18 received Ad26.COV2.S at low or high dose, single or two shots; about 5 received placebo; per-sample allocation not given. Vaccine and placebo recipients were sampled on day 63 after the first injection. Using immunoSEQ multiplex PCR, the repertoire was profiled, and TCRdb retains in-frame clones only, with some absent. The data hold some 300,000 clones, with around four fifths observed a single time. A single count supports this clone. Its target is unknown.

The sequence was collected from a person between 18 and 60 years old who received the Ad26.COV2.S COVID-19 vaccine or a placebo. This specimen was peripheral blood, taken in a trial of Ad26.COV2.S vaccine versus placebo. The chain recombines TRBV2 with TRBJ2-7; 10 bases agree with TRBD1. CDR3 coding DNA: TGTGCCAGCAGTCAGGACAGGGGGGGATCCTACGAGCAGTACTTC. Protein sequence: CASSQDRGGSYEQYF.